This is a list of T cell receptor beta chains from one sample in a study of PD-1 blockade in classical Hodgkin lymphoma. Produced via immunoSEQ multiplex PCR; TCRdb's table is partial and in-frame only. The table lists fewer than 100,000 clones, around 90% of them singletons. The sample consisted of peripheral blood mononuclear cells (PBMCs), taken at baseline. The receptors shown here come from a human donor with classical Hodgkin lymphoma. Each CDR3 is given with its conserved first and last residue. The D gene is left open where the match is weak. Size is stated for part of the rows, as once, few or many counts, or as a class when the clone is expanded.

D	V	size	J	DNA	CDR3
TRBD2	TRBV28	-	TRBJ2-7	TGTGCCGCCCAGGCCCCAGGCCTAGCGGGATCAAGAGTTTACGAGCAGTACTTC	CAAQAPGLAGSRVYEQYF
TRBD2	TRBV28	-	TRBJ2-2	TGTGCCAGCAGTCGGGGGACTAGCGGTGGACCCGGGGAGCTGTTTTTT	CASSRGTSGGPGELFF
-	TRBV7-2	-	TRBJ2-7	TGTGCCAGCAGCCTCACGCCCGGGACCTCCATTTACGAGCAGTACTTC	CASSLTPGTSIYEQYF
TRBD2	TRBV10-2	-	TRBJ2-1	TGCGCCAGCAGTGGGACTAGCTCCTACAATGAGCAGTTCTTC	CASSGTSSYNEQFF
TRBD2	TRBV27	-	TRBJ2-4	TGTGCCAGCAGTTTTTTAGCGGGAAGCAAAAACATTCAGTACTTC	CASSFLAGSKNIQYF
TRBD1	TRBV10-3	few	TRBJ1-5	TGTGCCATCAGTGACCTACAGGGGGGCAATCAGCCCCAGCATTTT	CAISDLQGGNQPQHF
-	TRBV6-4	once	TRBJ1-1	TGTGCCACCTCTTCTCTGCAGGGGACTGAAGCTTTCTTT	CATSSLQGTEAFF
-	TRBV28	-	TRBJ2-7	TGTGCCAGCAGCACACGGGAGCTAGCGTCCCCGCGGGGCTCCTACGAGCAGTACTTC	CASSTRELASPRGSYEQYF
-	TRBV9	-	TRBJ1-5	TGTGCCAGCAGCGTAGGTGGAGAGGATCAGCCCCAGCATTTT	CASSVGGEDQPQHF
-	TRBV5-1	-	TRBJ2-5	TGCGCCAGCAGCTTGGCCAGGGGCCTTCGGCGGCCCCAAGAGACCCAGTACTTC	CASSLARGLRRPQETQYF
-	TRBV6-5	-	TRBJ1-5	TGTGCCAGCACGGCGGGGAATGGCCAGCCCCAGCATTTT	CASTAGNGQPQHF
TRBD2	TRBV5-4	-	TRBJ2-7	TGTGCCAGCAGTTCCCTCGGGGGAGGGCCCCACGAGCAGTACTTC	CASSSLGGGPHEQYF
TRBD1	TRBV27	-	TRBJ2-1	TGTGCCAGCAGCCCCCAACAGGGGGGCAATGAGCAGTTCTTC	CASSPQQGGNEQFF
-	TRBV29-1	-	TRBJ2-1	TGCAGCGTTGAAAGGGGGGCAGCCTACAATGAGCAGTTCTTC	CSVERGAAYNEQFF
-	TRBV5-1	-	TRBJ1-3	TGCGCCAGCAGCCTCCCGGGGGACACCATATATTTT	CASSLPGDTIYF
TRBD1	TRBV6-6	-	TRBJ1-5	TGTGCCAGCAGTTTGACAGGGGAGGGCAATCAGCCCCAGCATTTT	CASSLTGEGNQPQHF
-	TRBV9	once	TRBJ2-7	TGTGCCAGCAGCGTAGGGACCACCGAGCAGTACTTC	CASSVGTTEQYF
-	TRBV6-5	-	TRBJ1-2	TGTGCCAGCACCGACCGGGGTGGCTACACCTTC	CASTDRGGYTF
TRBD1	TRBV2	-	TRBJ1-2	TGTGCCAGCAGAGAAGCCGGGACAGGGCTCTATGGCTACACCTTC	CASREAGTGLYGYTF
-	TRBV6-5	-	TRBJ2-7	TGTGCCTCTCAGGGGTCTAGCTACGAGCAGTACTTC	CASQGSSYEQYF
-	TRBV30	-	TRBJ2-7	TGTGCCTGGAGTGGTGGTTGGCGGTTCGTCTACGAGCAGTACTTC	CAWSGGWRFVYEQYF
-	TRBV2	-	TRBJ1-5	TGTGCCAGCAGTGATGGACAGAACGCGGATCAGCCCCAGCATTTT	CASSDGQNADQPQHF
-	TRBV27	-	TRBJ1-1	TGTGCCAGCAGTGGAGGTCCGCAGGCAATCCCATCCATGAACACTGAAGCTTTCTTT	CASSGGPQAIPSMNTEAFF
TRBD1	TRBV6-1	-	TRBJ1-5	TGTGCCAGCAGCGAAGGACAGGGACGCCATCAGCCCCAGCATTTT	CASSEGQGRHQPQHF
TRBD1	TRBV20-1	-	TRBJ1-2	TGCAGTGCTAGAACAGGGGGAGGCTACACCTTC	CSARTGGGYTF
TRBD2	TRBV25-1	-	TRBJ2-7	TGTGCCAGCAGTGAGATGGGAGCGGGAGGCCCCCTCGAGCAGTACTTC	CASSEMGAGGPLEQYF
-	TRBV28	-	TRBJ2-7	TGTGCCAGCAGTTTCCTGGCTTTCTACGAGCAGTACTTC	CASSFLAFYEQYF
TRBD1	TRBV30	-	TRBJ1-5	TGTGCCTGGAGCGGACAGGGTGATCAGCCCCAGCATTTT	CAWSGQGDQPQHF